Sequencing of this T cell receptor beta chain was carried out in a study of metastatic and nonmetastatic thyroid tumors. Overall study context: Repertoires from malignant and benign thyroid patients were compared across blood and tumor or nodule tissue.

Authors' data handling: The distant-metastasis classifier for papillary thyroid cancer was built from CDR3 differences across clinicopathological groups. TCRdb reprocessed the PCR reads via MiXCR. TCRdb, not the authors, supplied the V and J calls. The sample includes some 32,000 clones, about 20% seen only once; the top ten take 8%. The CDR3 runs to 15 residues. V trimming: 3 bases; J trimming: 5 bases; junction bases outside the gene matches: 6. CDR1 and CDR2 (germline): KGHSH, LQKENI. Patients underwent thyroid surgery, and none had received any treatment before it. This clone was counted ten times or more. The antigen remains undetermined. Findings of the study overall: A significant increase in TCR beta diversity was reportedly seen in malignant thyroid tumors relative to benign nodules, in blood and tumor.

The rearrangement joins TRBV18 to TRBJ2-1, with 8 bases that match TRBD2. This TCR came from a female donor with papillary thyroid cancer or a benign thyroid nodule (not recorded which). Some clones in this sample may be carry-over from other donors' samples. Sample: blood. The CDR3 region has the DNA TGTGCCAGCTCACCCCTTCGGGGGGGGGACAATGAGCAGTTCTTC. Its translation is CASSPLRGGDNEQFF.